This T cell receptor (beta chain) was retrieved from a study of CD8+ T cells in alopecia areata. Trimming shortened V by 6 bases and J by 7 bases, and 13 bases separated the two germline ends. The germline CDR1 and CDR2 sequences are MDHEN and SYDVKM. The CDR3 contains 12 residues. RNA, once extracted, was reverse transcribed into cDNA for use as the sequencing template. The repertoire was sequenced with immunoSEQ multiplex PCR; TCRdb's copy has only in-frame clones and lacks some. The profile shows under 250,000 clones, more than 55% of them singletons. PBMCs were stained for CD3, CD4 and CD8, and CD4+ and CD8+ T cells were sorted. Study results and caveats: Alphabeta T cells residing in normal skin are also sequenced in scalp samples. Unlike in mice, where it was clearer, TCR sharing across patients was less clear, possibly HLA-related. Clonality exceeded that of normal scalp in lesional scalp, most notably in alopecia totalis/universalis.

To note about this clone: Its antigen is unidentified.

The gene calls are TRBV28 and TRBJ2-7; D may be TRBD1 (5 bases). Material for sequencing was CD8+ T cells sorted from blood. This clonotype was sampled from a human donor in good health. The CDR3 bases are TGTGCCAGCAGGCCGCCAAACAGGGAGCAGTACTTC. Protein: CASRPPNREQYF.